One sample yielded the 18 T cell receptor beta chains listed below, sequenced in a study of blood T cell repertoires in COVID-19. The assay was immunoSEQ multiplex PCR, and TCRdb's table has in-frame clones only and misses some. The sample carries fewer than 70,000 clones, 84% recorded once. Sequenced: peripheral blood. These receptors all come from a man in his fifties or sixties with active COVID-19.

V and J are TRBV7-2 and TRBJ2-5; D is perhaps TRBD2 (5 bases). From germline, CDR1 is SGHTA and CDR2 FQGNSA. There are 15 residues in the CDR3. The V gene lost 4 bases and the J gene lost 2 bases, with 14 bases spanning the gap. The CDR3 DNA follows: TGTGCCAGCAGCTCCCGGAACCCGGGACAAGAGACCCAGTACTTC. It yields the protein CASSSRNPGQETQYF.

This clone came up once. The chain has TRBV7-2 and TRBJ2-5; TRBD2 matches 10 bases. The CDR3 is 17 residues long. Germline lookup yields CDR1 SGHTA and CDR2 FQGNSA. The ends lost 1 base at V and 3 bases at J; junction bases unmatched: 8. The CDR3 sequence is CASSLEGLLAGEETQYF. The CDR3 DNA reads TGTGCCAGCAGCTTAGAAGGGTTGCTAGCGGGAGAAGAGACCCAGTACTTC. Filled out from reference TRBV7-2 and TRBJ2-5, the complete variable domain reads GAGVSQSPSNKVTEKGKDVELRCDPISGHTALYWYRQSLGQGLEFLIYFQGNSAPDKSGLPSDRFSAERTGGSVSTLTIQRTQQEDSAVYLCASSLEGLLAGEETQYFGPGTRLLVL.

The chain recombines TRBV6-2 or TRBV6-3 with TRBJ2-5; TRBD1 matches at 8 bases. V gave up 5 bases and J gave up 4 bases; unmatched junction bases: 3. The V gene's germline CDR1 is MNHEY and CDR2 SVGEGT. This CDR3 has 13 residues. CDR3 sequence: CASSQTGVETQYF. CDR3 in DNA: TGTGCCAGCAGTCAGACAGGGGTAGAGACCCAGTACTTC.

V and J are TRBV5-1 and TRBJ1-4, with 9 bases matching TRBD1. Germline V lookup: CDR1 SGHRS, CDR2 YFSETQ. The V segment lost 5 bases and the J segment 5 bases; nucleotides outside the gene matches: 4. The CDR3 runs 14 residues. CDR3 coding DNA: TGCGCCAGCAGTGGGGACAGGGACAATGAAAAACTGTTTTTT. Translated: CASSGDRDNEKLFF.

This chain uses TRBV2 with TRBJ1-5; possibly TRBD1 for D (6 bases). Germline V gene sequence: CDR1 SNHLY, CDR2 FYNNEI. The CDR3 extends over 13 amino acids. Deletions cut 7 bases from V and 6 bases from J, with 13 bases between. The DNA for the CDR3 is TGTGCCAGCAAGGGGGAGGGGGTTCAGCCCCAGCATTTT. It translates to CASKGEGVQPQHF.

This clone showed up just once. The chain joins TRBV9 to TRBJ1-4; a weak D match, TRBD1 (6 bases). The CDR3 spans 17 residues. Deletions cut 0 bases from V and 8 bases from J, with 20 bases between. CDR1 and CDR2 from the germline V gene are SGDLS and YYNGEE. The CDR3 DNA sequence: TGTGCCAGCAGCGTAGAGGATACAGGGCGGCTTGGGGAAAAACTGTTTTTT. It specifies CASSVEDTGRLGEKLFF.

This chain uses TRBV2 with TRBJ1-2; no clear D gene. The ends were cut back, 6 bases at V and 6 bases at J, with 11 bases in the middle. The CDR3 consists of 12 residues. In germline, CDR1 is SNHLY, CDR2 FYNNEI. CDR3 nucleotides: TGTGCCAGCAGGGTAGAGGCCGATGGCTACACCTTC. Translation: CASRVEADGYTF.

V and J are TRBV3-1 (or the pseudogene TRBV3-2) and TRBJ1-1, with D hard to call. Germline CDR1 is LGHDT and CDR2 is YNNKEL (reference sequence). V lost 2 bases and J 1 base, leaving 8 bases between the germline ends. This CDR3 comprises 14 residues. The CDR3 protein is CASSQLNRNTEAFF. CDR3 in DNA: TGTGCCAGCAGCCAACTAAACAGGAACACTGAAGCTTTCTTT.

The chain links TRBV20-1 to TRBJ1-6; 8 bases fit TRBD1. The CDR3 has 14 residues. Unmatched junction bases numbered 6, after V lost 3 bases and J lost 8 bases. CDR1 and CDR2 (germline): DFQATT, SNEGSKA (reference sequence). The CDR3 is CSASETGGYSPLHF. For the CDR3, the DNA is TGCAGTGCTAGTGAAACAGGGGGATATTCACCCCTCCACTTT.

This clone was picked up one time. This rearrangement joins TRBV29-1 to TRBJ1-1; D is ambiguous. The CDR3 consists of 11 residues. V was cut by 3 bases and J by 11 bases, with 13 bases left in between. Germline lookup yields CDR1 SQVTM and CDR2 ANQGSEA. CDR3 amino acids: CSVDYGQAAFF. DNA of the CDR3: TGCAGCGTTGATTACGGCCAGGCGGCTTTCTTT. The complete variable domain, with remaining parts taken from reference TRBV29-1 and TRBJ1-1, reads SAVISQKPSRDICQRGTSLTIQCQVDSQVTMMFWYRQQPGQSLTLIATANQGSEATYESGFVIDKFPISRPNLTFSTLTVSNMSPEDSSIYLCSVDYGQAAFFGQGTRLTVV.

The chain employs TRBV9 and TRBJ1-3; no clear D. Trimming left V 0 bases short and J 0 bases short, with 7 bases between. The CDR3 runs to 15 residues. Germline values: CDR1 SGDLS, CDR2 YYNGEE. CDR3: CASSVEISSGNTIYF. CDR3 nucleotide sequence: TGTGCCAGCAGCGTAGAGATCAGCTCTGGAAACACCATATATTTT.

V and J are TRBV6-1 and TRBJ2-7; perhaps TRBD2 as D (5 bases). The V gene's germline CDR1 is MNHNS and CDR2 SASEGT. CDR3 size: 18 residues. V was clipped by 0 bases and J by 3 bases, with 21 bases between them. The DNA for the CDR3 is TGTGCCAGCAGTGAAGCCTTCGGGGTTGGAAGGAAGGGCTACGAGCAGTACTTC. Protein product: CASSEAFGVGRKGYEQYF.

The chain uses TRBV15 and TRBJ1-5, with 11 nucleotides matching TRBD1. The germline V gene has CDR1 LNHNV and CDR2 YYDKDF (reference sequence). The CDR3 has 15 residues. The V gene end was trimmed by 5 bases and the J gene end by 6 bases; junction bases not matched to a gene: 6. The CDR3 is CATSRTGGTVQPQHF. DNA of the CDR3: TGTGCCACCAGCCGGACAGGGGGCACAGTTCAGCCCCAGCATTTT.

The chain links TRBV4-1 to TRBJ2-3, with no clear D. Germline-derived CDR1 and CDR2 are MGHRA and YSYEKL. The CDR3 has 14 amino acids. Trimming took 6 bases from V and 5 from J, leaving 15 bases between them. The CDR3 sequence: CASSPLTAQDTQYF. The CDR3 DNA reads as TGCGCCAGCAGTCCCCTAACTGCGCAAGATACGCAGTATTTT.

The V call is TRBV6-6, the J call TRBJ2-1, with a possible D match to TRBD1 (6 bases). V lost 5 bases and J 6 bases, leaving 11 bases between the germline ends. From germline, CDR1 is MNHNY and CDR2 SVGAGI (reference sequence). The CDR3 runs to 13 residues. The chain's CDR3 is CASSINRVNEQFF. The CDR3 DNA is TGTGCCAGCAGTATTAACAGGGTCAATGAGCAGTTCTTC.

The sample holds one count of this clone. The rearrangement links TRBV5-4 to TRBJ1-2; TRBD1 aligns across 8 bases. Germline CDR1 and CDR2: SGHNT and YYREEE (reference sequence). Losses at the gene ends were 0 bases for V and 7 bases for J; bases not matched to a gene: 2. The CDR3 extends over 13 amino acids. CDR3 amino acids: CASSLGQGAGYTF. CDR3 in DNA: TGTGCCAGCAGCTTGGGGCAGGGGGCTGGCTACACCTTC.

This clone appeared once. This rearrangement joins TRBV2 to TRBJ1-2; tentative D call: TRBD1 (6 bases). Germline values: CDR1 SNHLY, CDR2 FYNNEI. The germline V and J ends were trimmed by 6 bases and 5 bases, with 10 bases remaining between them. This CDR3 spans 12 amino acids. CDR3 amino acids: CASSERGYGYTF. CDR3 nucleotide sequence: TGTGCCAGCAGCGAGAGGGGGTATGGCTACACCTTC.

Remarks on this clone: Other DNA sequences within the sample encode an identical CDR3. The rearrangement links TRBV19 to TRBJ2-1, with TRBD2 matching over 10 bases. This CDR3 has 14 residues. Per germline, CDR1 LNHDA and CDR2 SQIVND (reference sequence). Trimming cost V 6 bases and J 5 bases; bases outside gene matches: 4. The CDR3 sequence is CASRLAGVNNEQFF. In nucleotides, the CDR3 is TGTGCCAGTAGGCTAGCGGGGGTGAACAATGAGCAGTTCTTC.